These 7 T cell receptor beta chains came from one sample sequenced in a study of cytomegalovirus exposure and HLA in healthy donors. Primers: 60 Vbeta forward and 13 Jbeta reverse. The data were produced by immunoSEQ multiplex PCR, yet TCRdb's version contains in-frame clones alone and is incomplete. This table lists 150,000 to 200,000 clones. The sequencing input was PBMCs. Receptors were obtained from a woman aged 18 to 35 in good health and CMV-seropositive.

The J gene is TRBJ2-1, the V gene TRBV18; TRBD1 matches 7 bases. This CDR3 comprises 12 residues. V lost 3 bases and J lost 7; bases outside the gene matches: 0. The germline CDR1 and CDR2 sequences are KGHSH and LQKENI. This chain's CDR3 is CASSPTGNEQFF. The CDR3 DNA follows: TGTGCCAGCTCACCGACAGGGAATGAGCAGTTCTTC.

The chain employs TRBV5-4 and TRBJ2-5, with 10 bases matching TRBD2. The CDR3 consists of 16 residues. The junction had 9 bases not matched to a gene; V was cut back by 3 bases and J by 4 bases. Germline values: CDR1 SGHNT, CDR2 YYREEE (reference sequence). This CDR3 is CASSSTSGGAGETQYF. CDR3 bases: TGTGCCAGCAGCTCTACGAGCGGGGGGGCCGGAGAGACCCAGTACTTC.

V usage is TRBV4-2 and J usage is TRBJ1-4; 8 nucleotides agree with TRBD1. The CDR3 is 16 amino acids. Germline V lookup: CDR1 LGHNA, CDR2 YNFKEQ. The J segment lost 12 bases and the V segment lost 1 base, leaving 13 bases of the junction unmatched. CDR3 in DNA: TGTGCCAGCAGCCAAGGGCGTACAGGGGGGATGATAGAACTGTTTTTT. Protein sequence: CASSQGRTGGMIELFF.

V usage is TRBV6-5 and J usage is TRBJ1-5, with 7 bases lining up with TRBD1. Germline V gene lookup returns CDR1 MNHEY and CDR2 SVGAGI. This CDR3 has 14 residues. V was clipped by 5 bases and J by 2 bases; unmatched bases: 3. CDR3 region: CASSDRERNQPQHF. Written as DNA, the CDR3 is TGTGCCAGCAGTGACAGGGAACGCAATCAGCCCCAGCATTTT.

This chain joins TRBV29-1 and TRBJ2-1; possible D gene TRBD2, 6 bases. Germline-derived CDR1 and CDR2 are SQVTM and ANQGSEA. Trimming cost V 8 bases and J 9 bases, with 14 bases left between them. This CDR3 region has 11 residues. CDR3 sequence: CSPGWGGEQFF. For the CDR3, the DNA is TGCAGCCCTGGATGGGGAGGTGAGCAGTTCTTC.

The chain is built from TRBV5-4 and TRBJ2-3; 12 nucleotides line up with TRBD2. The V gene's germline CDR1 is SGHNT and CDR2 YYREEE (reference sequence). The CDR3 totals 15 residues. With 4 bases clipped from V and 3 bases from J, the junction kept 3 bases outside the gene matches. CDR3 nucleotide sequence: TGTGCCAGCAGCGCTAGCGGGGGGGCAACAGATACGCAGTATTTT. It specifies CASSASGGATDTQYF. The full variable domain, its missing parts supplied by reference TRBV5-4 and TRBJ2-3, is ETGVTQSPTHLIKTRGQQVTLRCSSQSGHNTVSWYQQALGQGPQFIFQYYREEENGRGNFPPRFSGLQFPNYSSELNVNALELDDSALYLCASSASGGATDTQYFGPGTRLTVL.

Remarks on this clone: The junction does not match germline at one end; this may be a read error. The CDR3 DNA follows: TGCGCCAGCAGCCATACGGCACTAACTAACGAAAAACTGTTTTTT. It specifies CASSHTALTNEKLFF. The V call is TRBV4-1, the J call TRBJ1-4; D uncertain. The CDR3 extends over 15 amino acids. CDR1 MGHRA and CDR2 YSYEKL come from the germline V gene.